Below, 23 T cell receptor beta chains from the same sample are listed, as sequenced in a study of Tregs in tolerant kidney transplant recipients. Only in-frame clones appear in the TCRdb table, and some are missing; sequencing was by immunoSEQ multiplex PCR. This sample carries 80,000 to 90,000 clones, roughly 92% of them seen once, and the ten largest clones take 4.5% to 5%. The sample was CD8+ T cells from blood. The receptors here all came from a human donor in good health.

The rearrangement links TRBV14 to TRBJ2-3, with TRBD1 matching over 7 bases. This CDR3 is built from 15 residues. CDR1 and CDR2 (germline): SGHDN, FVKESK. V shed 0 bases, J shed 1 base, and the junction held 1 base outside the gene matches. CDR3 protein: CASSQEGQRTDTQYF. Here the CDR3 DNA reads TGTGCCAGCAGCCAAGAGGGACAGCGCACAGATACGCAGTATTTT.

V usage is TRBV6-1 and J usage is TRBJ1-1; no firm D call. This CDR3 has 15 amino acids. Trimming took off 5 bases at V and 5 bases at J, with 18 bases between the two ends. Germline CDR1 reads MNHNS; CDR2 reads SASEGT. CDR3: CASSPPKVTETEAFF. The CDR3, as DNA: TGTGCCAGCAGTCCCCCGAAGGTGACGGAGACTGAAGCTTTCTTT.

V and J are TRBV28 and TRBJ2-1, with unresolved D. V lost 2 bases and J 5 bases, leaving 7 bases between the germline ends. This CDR3 spans 13 amino acids. CDR1 is MDHEN, CDR2 SYDVKM, per germline. The CDR3 loop is CASSLRLDNEQFF. For the CDR3, the DNA is TGTGCCAGCAGTTTAAGGCTCGACAATGAGCAGTTCTTC.

The sample holds one count of this clone. The CDR3 here is CASGEGNQPQHF. The CDR3 region has the DNA TGTGCCAGCGGAGAGGGCAATCAGCCCCAGCATTTT. The chain couples TRBV9 to TRBJ1-5; D is undetermined. V was trimmed by 7 bases and J by 2 bases, leaving 7 bases between them. Germline assignment: CDR1 SGDLS and CDR2 YYNGEE. The CDR3 consists of 12 residues.

V usage is TRBV10-2 and J usage is TRBJ1-1; TRBD1 agrees at 10 bases. Germline V gene lookup returns CDR1 WSHSY and CDR2 SAAADI. Losses at the gene ends were 4 bases for V and 5 bases for J; bases not matched to a gene: 7. The CDR3 has 15 residues. CDR3 nucleotide sequence: TGCGCCAGCAGTGCCAGACAGGGGGCGGTTACTGAAGCTTTCTTT. Protein product: CASSARQGAVTEAFF.

This sequence joins TRBV5-1 and TRBJ1-5, with 7 bases fitting TRBD1. Unmatched junction bases numbered 7, after V lost 4 bases and J lost 0 bases. Germline-derived CDR1 and CDR2 are SGHRS and YFSETQ. This CDR3 is 16 amino acids long. The CDR3 loop is CASSQGTDHSNQPQHF. As DNA, the CDR3 is TGCGCCAGCAGCCAAGGGACAGATCATAGCAATCAGCCCCAGCATTTT.

The J gene is TRBJ2-1, the V gene TRBV10-1; unclear D gene. Germline assignment: CDR1 WNHNN and CDR2 SYGVQD (reference sequence). CDR3 length equals 11 residues. Trimming left V 2 bases short and J 11 bases short, with 7 bases between. CDR3 nucleotide sequence: TGCGCCAGCAGTGAGGGTCTGAAGCAGTTCTTC. Translation: CASSEGLKQFF.

The genes are TRBV18 and TRBJ2-1; D gene unclear. Germline V CDR1 and CDR2: KGHSH, LQKENI. Trimming pared 3 bases from V and 1 base from J, leaving 13 bases between. The length of the CDR3 is 16 residues. CDR3 nucleotides: TGTGCCAGCTCACCCAGTGAGTCCTCTTCCTACAATGAGCAGTTCTTC. Amino acids: CASSPSESSSYNEQFF. Using reference TRBV18 and TRBJ2-1 for the parts outside the CDR3, the full variable domain is NAGVMQNPRHLVRRRGQEARLRCSPMKGHSHVYWYRQLPEEGLKFMVYLQKENIIDESGMPKERFSAEFPKEGPSILRIQQVVRGDSAAYFCASSPSESSSYNEQFFGPGTRLTVL.

The genes are TRBV6-1 and TRBJ2-7; D unresolved. CDR3 size: 14 residues. V was clipped by 8 bases and J by 3 bases, with 17 bases between them. Germline CDR1 is MNHNS and CDR2 is SASEGT. Here the CDR3 reads CASAPSTPGYEQYF. The CDR3 bases are TGTGCCAGCGCCCCTAGTACCCCAGGCTACGAGCAGTACTTC.

The CDR3 sequence is CASTPHGPWETQYF. The CDR3 DNA is TGTGCCAGCACCCCCCACGGCCCGTGGGAGACCCAGTACTTC. The V call is TRBV27, the J call TRBJ2-5; D is uncertain. V lost 7 bases to trimming and J lost 5 bases, with 17 bases between them. CDR1 and CDR2 from the germline V gene are MNHEY and SMNVEV (reference sequence). The CDR3 loop spans 14 amino acids.

The rearrangement uses TRBV7-9 and TRBJ2-5; 9 bases match TRBD1. In germline, CDR1 is SEHNR, CDR2 FQNEAQ (reference sequence). The CDR3 contains 12 residues. With V trimmed by 8 bases and J by 3 bases, 1 base remained unmatched. The CDR3 loop is CASRTGEETQYF. As DNA, the CDR3 is TGTGCCAGCCGGACAGGGGAAGAGACCCAGTACTTC. Full variable domain (remainder filled in from reference TRBV7-9 and TRBJ2-5): DTGVSQNPRHKITKRGQNVTFRCDPISEHNRLYWYRQTLGQGPEFLTYFQNEAQLEKSRLLSDRFSAERPKGSFSTLEIQRTEQGDSAMYLCASRTGEETQYFGPGTRLLVL.

This rearrangement joins TRBV7-9 to TRBJ2-7; no reliable D call. With 4 bases removed from V and 3 bases from J, the gap between germline ends came to 7 bases. Germline V lookup: CDR1 SEHNR, CDR2 FQNEAQ (reference sequence). CDR3 size: 12 residues. The CDR3 bases are TGTGCCAGCAGCTACATAAACTACGAGCAGTACTTC. It translates to CASSYINYEQYF. The whole variable domain, filled in from reference TRBV7-9 and TRBJ2-7, reads DTGVSQNPRHKITKRGQNVTFRCDPISEHNRLYWYRQTLGQGPEFLTYFQNEAQLEKSRLLSDRFSAERPKGSFSTLEIQRTEQGDSAMYLCASSYINYEQYFGPGTRLTVT.

V usage is TRBV7-2 and J usage is TRBJ2-1; 9 positions agree with TRBD1. CDR1 and CDR2 from the germline V gene are SGHTA and FQGNSA. The CDR3 runs 15 residues. The ends lost 4 bases at V and 4 bases at J; junction bases unmatched: 5. In DNA, the CDR3 is TGTGCCAGCAGCTGGGGGACAGGGTTGTACAATGAGCAGTTCTTC. It encodes CASSWGTGLYNEQFF.

V is TRBV5-1 and J is TRBJ1-1, with 7 bases matching TRBD1. From germline, CDR1 is SGHRS and CDR2 YFSETQ. This CDR3 contains 15 residues. J lost 0 bases, V lost 4 bases, and 6 bases had no gene match. The CDR3 DNA reads as TGCGCCAGCAGCCTCTGGGACAGTGTGAACACTGAAGCTTTCTTT. Its translation: CASSLWDSVNTEAFF. The variable domain in full, with the rest retrieved from reference TRBV5-1 and TRBJ1-1, is KAGVTQTPRYLIKTRGQQVTLSCSPISGHRSVSWYQQTPGQGLQFLFEYFSETQRNKGNFPGRFSGRQFSNSRSEMNVSTLELGDSALYLCASSLWDSVNTEAFFGQGTRLTVV.

To note about this clone: The same CDR3 arises from other DNA sequences in this sample as well. The DNA of the CDR3 is TGTGCCAGCAGCCCGAACGAAAAACTGTTTTTT. Encoded protein: CASSPNEKLFF. The V and J genes are TRBV7-9 and TRBJ1-4; no firm D call. V was pared by 5 bases and J by 8 bases, with 6 bases between. The CDR3 covers 11 residues. Germline V gene data show CDR1 as SEHNR and CDR2 as FQNEAQ (reference sequence).

V and J are TRBV7-9 and TRBJ1-1; D remains unclear. The CDR3 loop spans 15 amino acids. CDR1 and CDR2 from the germline V gene are SEHNR and FQNEAQ (reference sequence). The ends were cut back, 5 bases at V and 3 bases at J, with 16 bases in the middle. CDR3 DNA sequence: TGTGCCAGCAGCCCAAGGCGGCGAGGGTACACTGAAGCTTTCTTT. It codes for CASSPRRRGYTEAFF.

The J gene is TRBJ2-7, the V gene TRBV19, with D possibly TRBD1 on 6 matching bases. This CDR3 has 15 residues. Germline CDR1 reads LNHDA; CDR2 reads SQIVND (reference sequence). V lost 5 bases and J 4 bases, leaving 18 bases between the germline ends. CDR3 sequence (DNA): TGTGCCAGTAGTTGGGGACACATCTCGGGTTACGAGCAGTACTTC. It specifies CASSWGHISGYEQYF.

V and J are TRBV7-9 and TRBJ2-1; D may be TRBD1 or TRBD2 (5 bases each). Germline values: CDR1 SEHNR, CDR2 FQNEAQ (reference sequence). The length of the CDR3 is 11 residues. V was trimmed by 1 base and J by 10 bases, leaving 5 bases between them. The CDR3 is CASSLGDEQFF. The CDR3 bases are TGTGCCAGCAGCTTAGGGGACGAGCAGTTCTTC.

This chain uses TRBV6-4 with TRBJ1-1, with D perhaps matching TRBD1 (5 bases). V was clipped by 5 bases and J by 1 base, with 11 bases between them. The CDR3 runs to 14 residues. Per germline, CDR1 MRHNA and CDR2 SNTAGT. CDR3 protein: CASSPGGENTEAFF. The CDR3 nucleotides are TGTGCCAGCAGTCCTGGGGGGGAGAACACTGAAGCTTTCTTT.

The chain couples TRBV4-2 to TRBJ2-7; 9 bases are shared with TRBD1. The CDR3 runs 15 residues. Trimming cost V 1 base and J 2 bases; bases outside gene matches: 3. Germline V CDR1 and CDR2: LGHNA, YNFKEQ. Here the CDR3 DNA reads TGTGCCAGCAGCCAAGTGGGGACAGGGACCTACGAGCAGTACTTC. Its translation is CASSQVGTGTYEQYF.

The chain couples TRBV5-8 to TRBJ1-4; tentative D call: TRBD1 (5 bases). This CDR3 comprises 11 residues. The V end was cut by 3 bases, the J end by 11 bases, with 8 bases between. CDR1 and CDR2 (germline): SGHTS, YDEGEE. The CDR3 sequence is CASSSRDKLFF. DNA for the CDR3: TGTGCCAGCAGCTCCAGGGACAAACTGTTTTTT. The variable domain in full, with the rest retrieved from reference TRBV5-8 and TRBJ1-4, is EAGVTQSPTHLIKTRGQQATLRCSPISGHTSVYWYQQALGLGLQFLLWYDEGEERNRGNFPPRFSGRQFPNYSSELNVNALELEDSALYLCASSSRDKLFFGSGTQLSVL.

The rearrangement links TRBV29-1 to TRBJ2-2; D may match TRBD1 or TRBD2 (5 bases each). Germline V gene data show CDR1 as SQVTM and CDR2 as ANQGSEA. The CDR3 totals 13 residues. In nucleotides, the CDR3 is TGCAGTGCCGGGACGCCGAACACCGGGGAGCTGTTTTTT. Its protein is CSAGTPNTGELFF.

The chain's CDR3 is CASSLDPLGLGGTDTQYF. The CDR3 coding sequence is TGTGCCAGCAGCTTAGACCCCTTGGGACTAGGGGGAACAGATACGCAGTATTTT. V gene TRBV5-4 combines with J gene TRBJ2-3, with 8 bases lining up with TRBD2. The CDR3 covers 18 residues. The junction had 14 bases not matched to a gene; V was cut back by 2 bases and J by 3 bases. The V gene's germline CDR1 is SGHNT and CDR2 YYREEE (reference sequence). Combining the CDR3 with reference TRBV5-4 and TRBJ2-3 gives the whole variable domain ETGVTQSPTHLIKTRGQQVTLRCSSQSGHNTVSWYQQALGQGPQFIFQYYREEENGRGNFPPRFSGLQFPNYSSELNVNALELDDSALYLCASSLDPLGLGGTDTQYFGPGTRLTVL.